This TCR beta chain was identified in a study of blood T cell repertoires in COVID-19. Overall study context: From the United States, Italy and Spain came samples of acute and convalescent COVID-19. The cDNA or gDNA used as material had been derived from T cells, B-cell-depleted T cells, or PBMCs.

V was clipped by 3 bases and J by 4 bases; unmatched bases: 6. The germline V gene encodes CDR1 DFQATT and CDR2 SNEGSKA (reference sequence). The CDR3 runs 14 residues. Authors' processing steps: Amplification of reference gene primers was used by the study to estimate nucleated cell counts. Generated by immunoSEQ multiplex PCR, the TCRdb table keeps only in-frame clones and is missing some. V and J calls and clone size are as listed in that table; D and trimming were resolved from the DNA. Of 300,000 to 350,000 clones listed, 85% to 90% are singletons. The clonotype originates from a woman in her thirties with COVID-19, enrolled during active disease. This chain uses TRBV20-1 with TRBJ1-5; 7 bases are shared with TRBD1. The sequenced sample consisted of peripheral blood. As DNA, the CDR3 is TGCAGTGCTAGTGAGGGGACAGCGAATCAGCCCCAGCATTTT. It yields the protein CSASEGTANQPQHF.